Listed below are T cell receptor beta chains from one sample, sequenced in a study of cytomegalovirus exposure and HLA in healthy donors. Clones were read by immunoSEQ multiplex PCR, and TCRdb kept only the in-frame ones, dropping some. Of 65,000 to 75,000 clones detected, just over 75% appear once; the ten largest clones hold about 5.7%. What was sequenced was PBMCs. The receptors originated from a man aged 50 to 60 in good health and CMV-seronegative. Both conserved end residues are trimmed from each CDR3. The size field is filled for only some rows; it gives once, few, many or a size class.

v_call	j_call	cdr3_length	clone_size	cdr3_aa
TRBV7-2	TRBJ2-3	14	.	ASSPGVAHRPDTQY
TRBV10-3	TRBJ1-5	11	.	AISSTENQPQH
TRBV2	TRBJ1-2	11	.	ASSEARVYGYT
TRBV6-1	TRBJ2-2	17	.	ASSDATGLAGANTGELF
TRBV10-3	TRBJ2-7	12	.	AISELAGVREQY
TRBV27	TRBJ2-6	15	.	ASSADRADSGANVLT
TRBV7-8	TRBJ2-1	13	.	ASSLTGGLPNEQF
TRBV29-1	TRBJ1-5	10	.	SVRGGNQPQH
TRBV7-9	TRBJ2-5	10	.	SSSLVMETQY
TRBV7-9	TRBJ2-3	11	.	ASSQDRMNTQY
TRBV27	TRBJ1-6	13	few	ASSSQTGDNSPLH
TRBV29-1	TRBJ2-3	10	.	SVGRGTDTQY
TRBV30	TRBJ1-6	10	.	AWGGRDSPLH
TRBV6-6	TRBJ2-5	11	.	ASSRQREGTQY
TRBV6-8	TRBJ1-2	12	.	ASSYTRVTYGYT
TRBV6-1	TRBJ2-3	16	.	ASSERSRGGVGTDTQY
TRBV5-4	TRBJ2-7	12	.	ASSLGGLPYEQY
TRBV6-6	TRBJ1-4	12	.	ASSGTATNEKLF
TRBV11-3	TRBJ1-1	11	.	ASSLQGGGEAF
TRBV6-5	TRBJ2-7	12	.	ASSLTGSSYEQY
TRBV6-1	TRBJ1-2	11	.	ASSGSVSYGYT
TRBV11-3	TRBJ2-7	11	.	ASSLGQGGEQY
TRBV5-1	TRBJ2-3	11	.	ASRGTSTDTQY
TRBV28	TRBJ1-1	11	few	ASWDRTNTEAF
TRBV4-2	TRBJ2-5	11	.	ASSQDAAETQY
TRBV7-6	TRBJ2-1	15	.	ASSSFLPGTAYNEQF